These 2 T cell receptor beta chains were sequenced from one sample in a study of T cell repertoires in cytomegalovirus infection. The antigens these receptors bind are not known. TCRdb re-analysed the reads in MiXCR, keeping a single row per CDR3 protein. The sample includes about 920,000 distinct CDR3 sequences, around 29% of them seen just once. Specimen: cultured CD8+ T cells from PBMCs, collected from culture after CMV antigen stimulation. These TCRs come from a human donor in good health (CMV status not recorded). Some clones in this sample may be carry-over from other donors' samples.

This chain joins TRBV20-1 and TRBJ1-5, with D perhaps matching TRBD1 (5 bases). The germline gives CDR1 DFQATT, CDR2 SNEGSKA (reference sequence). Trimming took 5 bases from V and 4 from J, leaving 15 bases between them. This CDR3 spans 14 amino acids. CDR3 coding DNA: TGCAGTGCTGGTCCTTCAGACAGTAATCAGCCCCAGCATTTT. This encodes CSAGPSDSNQPQHF.

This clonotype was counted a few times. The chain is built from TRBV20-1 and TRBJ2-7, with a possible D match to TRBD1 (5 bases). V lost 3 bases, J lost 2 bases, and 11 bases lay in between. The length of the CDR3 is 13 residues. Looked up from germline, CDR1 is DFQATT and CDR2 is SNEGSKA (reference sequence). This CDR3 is CSASLDIAYEQYV. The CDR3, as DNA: TGCAGTGCTAGTCTGGACATTGCCTACGAGCAGTACGTC.